The 27 T cell receptor beta chains below were found in one sample sequenced in a study of shared clonotypes between healthy human individuals. Some clones are missing from TCRdb's copy, which holds only in-frame ones; the method was immunoSEQ multiplex PCR. The data contain about 2.3 million clones, just under 95% of them singletons. The sample was naive CD4+ T cells from PBMCs. Subset defined: CD45RA+ positively selected. The origin of the receptors is a man younger than 35 in good health. Some clones in this sample may be carry-over from other donors' samples.

The chain links TRBV27 to TRBJ1-5, with D possibly matching TRBD1 (6 bases). From germline, CDR1 is MNHEY and CDR2 SMNVEV (reference sequence). The CDR3 runs to 15 residues. Trimming removed 5 bases at V and 5 bases at J, with 16 bases between. The CDR3 nucleotides are TGTGCCAGCAGTCGAAGAACAGGGTGGGATCAGCCCCAGCATTTT. It codes for CASSRRTGWDQPQHF.

The chain carries TRBV5-1 and TRBJ2-1, with TRBD2 matching over 12 bases. This CDR3 has 14 amino acids. In germline, CDR1 is SGHRS, CDR2 YFSETQ. Trimming cost V 8 bases and J 6 bases; bases outside gene matches: 6. CDR3 nucleotides: TGCGCCAGTTGGGTGGGACTAGCGGGCAATGAGCAGTTCTTC. Its protein is CASWVGLAGNEQFF.

V usage is TRBV6-6 and J usage is TRBJ1-1, with D perhaps matching TRBD1 (6 bases). The CDR3 is 15 amino acids. V was pared by 6 bases and J by 4 bases, with 18 bases between. Per germline, CDR1 MNHNY and CDR2 SVGAGI (reference sequence). CDR3 amino acids: CASRGGGIGATEAFF. CDR3 DNA: TGTGCCAGCAGGGGAGGGGGGATCGGGGCCACTGAAGCTTTCTTT.

The chain uses TRBV28 and TRBJ1-2; 8 bases map to TRBD1. V dropped 1 base and J dropped 8; count of bases not matched to a gene: 9. Looked up from germline, CDR1 is MDHEN and CDR2 is SYDVKM. The CDR3 totals 15 residues. In DNA form, the CDR3 reads TGTGCCAGCAGTTTATACCAGGACAGGGAGAACGGCTACACCTTC. As protein: CASSLYQDRENGYTF.

The CDR3 coding sequence is TGTGCCATCAGTGAGATACAGGGAGGGTCGAACTATGGCTACACCTTC. Translating it yields CAISEIQGGSNYGYTF. V and J are TRBV10-3 and TRBJ1-2, with D perhaps TRBD1 (6 bases). Between the trimmed V and J ends, which lost 2 bases and 2 bases, there was a span of 15 bases. Germline V gene sequence: CDR1 ENHRY, CDR2 SYGVKD. The CDR3 runs 16 residues.

The rearrangement joins TRBV29-1 to TRBJ2-2; D gene unclear. V lost 4 bases, J lost 1 base, and 4 bases lay in between. Germline loops: CDR1 SQVTM, CDR2 ANQGSEA. This CDR3 spans 12 amino acids. The CDR3 region is CSVGENTGELFF. DNA of the CDR3: TGCAGCGTTGGGGAGAACACCGGGGAGCTGTTTTTT.

This clone was counted a single time. J is TRBJ1-2 and V is TRBV29-1; maybe TRBD1 (5 bases). Trimming pared 4 bases from V and 3 bases from J, leaving 9 bases between. Looked up from germline, CDR1 is SQVTM and CDR2 is ANQGSEA. The CDR3 totals 12 residues. CDR3 sequence reads: CSVGGDYYGYTF. DNA for the CDR3: TGCAGCGTTGGAGGGGACTACTATGGCTACACCTTC.

Worth noting for this clone: Other DNA sequences of this sample code for an identical CDR3. This chain uses TRBV7-3 with TRBJ2-7; possibly TRBD2 for D (5 bases). Germline CDR1 SGHTA, CDR2 FQGTGA. Trimming pared 5 bases from V and 2 bases from J, leaving 16 bases between. CDR3 length: 15 amino acids. The CDR3 here is CASSPSGGRTYEQYF. In DNA form, the CDR3 reads TGTGCCAGCAGCCCCTCCGGCGGGCGAACCTACGAGCAGTACTTC.

This chain connects TRBV12-5 to TRBJ1-3; unclear D gene. The CDR3 covers 16 residues. Per germline, CDR1 LGHNT and CDR2 FRNRAP. V lost 2 bases and J lost 5, with 16 bases in between. The DNA for the CDR3 is TGTGCTAGTGGTTTGCTCCGGACGGAATCCCGAAACACCATATATTTT. Translated, it gives CASGLLRTESRNTIYF.

Notes on this clone: Other DNA sequences in this sample translate to the same CDR3. The chain employs TRBV5-1 and TRBJ2-2; D might be TRBD1 (5 bases). V was cut by 2 bases and J by 4 bases, with 6 bases left in between. Looked up from germline, CDR1 is SGHRS and CDR2 is YFSETQ. The CDR3 runs 13 residues. The CDR3 region has the DNA TGCGCCAGCAGCTTAGACAGCACCGGGGAGCTGTTTTTT. As protein: CASSLDSTGELFF.

The chain is built from TRBV5-1 and TRBJ1-6; D is unclear. Deletions cut 4 bases from V and 7 bases from J, with 15 bases between. The CDR3 contains 15 residues. Germline V gene data show CDR1 as SGHRS and CDR2 as YFSETQ. DNA for the CDR3: TGCGCCAGCAGCAGCTCGGATAGACCCAATTCACCCCTCCACTTT. Translating it yields CASSSSDRPNSPLHF.

CDR3 sequence reads: CASSFERGAEQYF. The CDR3 DNA sequence: TGTGCCAGCAGCTTCGAGAGGGGGGCCGAGCAGTACTTC. This chain uses TRBV7-2 with TRBJ2-7; the D call may be TRBD1 or TRBD2 (6 bases each). The CDR3 totals 13 residues. Germline loops: CDR1 SGHTA, CDR2 FQGNSA. Trimming removed 3 bases at V and 6 bases at J, with 12 bases between.

This sequence joins TRBV4-1 and TRBJ2-7, with D unclear. The CDR3 is made up of 14 amino acids. Germline CDR1 and CDR2: MGHRA and YSYEKL. The germline V and J ends were trimmed by 6 bases and 2 bases, with 14 bases remaining between them. The CDR3 DNA reads TGCGCCAGCAGTCCCAACCGGTTCCCCTACGAGCAGTACTTC. Protein sequence: CASSPNRFPYEQYF.

In DNA, the CDR3 is TGTGCCAGCAGGGGTTTCGGGGAGCAGTACTTC. It specifies CASRGFGEQYF. V usage is TRBV28 and J usage is TRBJ2-7; no definite D call. Trimming removed 6 bases from V and 7 bases from J, with 10 bases in between. The CDR3 is made up of 11 amino acids. CDR1 and CDR2 (germline): MDHEN, SYDVKM.

The chain links TRBV9 to TRBJ1-2, with 12 bases matching TRBD1. Trimming took 3 bases from V and 4 from J; bases not matched to a gene: 7. Germline V gene data show CDR1 as SGDLS and CDR2 as YYNGEE. This CDR3 comprises 16 residues. CDR3 residues: CASSAGQGAVGYGYTF. The DNA for the CDR3 is TGTGCCAGCAGCGCGGGACAGGGGGCGGTAGGCTATGGCTACACCTTC.

V gene TRBV5-1 combines with J gene TRBJ1-1; D not resolved. CDR1 and CDR2 (germline): SGHRS, YFSETQ. V lost 2 bases, J lost 3 bases, and 8 bases lay in between. This CDR3 has 13 residues. The CDR3 bases are TGCGCCAGCAGCTTCTCAGCGGACACTGAAGCTTTCTTT. The encoded protein is CASSFSADTEAFF.

This clone was found once. The V gene is TRBV27, the J gene TRBJ2-7; 7 bases agree with TRBD2. CDR3 length: 16 residues. Germline V gives CDR1 MNHEY, CDR2 SMNVEV (reference sequence). The V and J ends lost 4 bases and 1 base, in that order; junction bases with no gene match: 10. CDR3 residues: CASSSPGGAGSYEQYF. CDR3 nucleotides: TGTGCCAGCAGTTCACCAGGCGGAGCGGGGTCCTACGAGCAGTACTTC.

V is TRBV27 and J is TRBJ1-4; D may be TRBD1 (5 bases). This CDR3 is 14 amino acids long. V was cut by 3 bases and J by 8 bases, with 13 bases left in between. The germline V gene has CDR1 MNHEY and CDR2 SMNVEV (reference sequence). The CDR3 here is CASSFGGVSEKLFF. The DNA of the CDR3 is TGTGCCAGCAGTTTCGGAGGGGTTTCAGAAAAACTGTTTTTT.

The chain carries TRBV15 and TRBJ1-2; 10 bases fit TRBD1. This CDR3 has 12 residues. CDR1 and CDR2 from the germline V gene are LNHNV and YYDKDF (reference sequence). Unmatched junction bases numbered 3, after V lost 8 bases and J lost 6 bases. The CDR3 region has the DNA TGTGCCACCCAGGGACAGGGGAATGGCTACACCTTC. As protein: CATQGQGNGYTF.

The V gene is TRBV10-2, the J gene TRBJ1-5; 7 bases are shared with TRBD1. Germline V CDR1 and CDR2: WSHSY, SAAADI. The CDR3 spans 13 residues. V lost 2 bases and J lost 5; bases outside the gene matches: 0. The CDR3 here is CASSEDRDQPQHF. CDR3 coding DNA: TGCGCCAGCAGTGAGGACAGGGATCAGCCCCAGCATTTT.

The rearrangement joins TRBV23-1 to TRBJ2-5; no clear D gene. TRBV23-1 is identified as an open reading frame with a role that is uncertain. V was cut by 4 bases and J by 1 base, with 10 bases left in between. The CDR3 is 14 residues long. CDR3 amino acids: CASSPATVQETQYF. The CDR3 DNA sequence: TGCGCCAGCAGTCCCGCGACGGTCCAAGAGACCCAGTACTTC.

As to this clone: The identical CDR3 is also encoded by other nucleotide sequences in the sample. The chain has TRBV5-1 and TRBJ2-6; the match to TRBD1 covers 8 bases. V lost 1 base, J lost 0 bases, and 6 bases stayed unmatched. Germline CDR1 reads SGHRS; CDR2 reads YFSETQ. This CDR3 has 18 residues. DNA for the CDR3: TGCGCCAGCAGCTTGTCCGGGACAGGATTCTCTGGGGCCAACGTCCTGACTTTC. Translating gives CASSLSGTGFSGANVLTF.

This clone was detected once. The rearrangement links TRBV7-2 to TRBJ2-5; D call uncertain. The CDR3 extends over 13 amino acids. The V end lost 5 bases, the J end lost 4 bases, and 11 bases lay between the germline ends. CDR1 and CDR2 (germline): SGHTA, FQGNSA. For the CDR3, the DNA is TGTGCCAGCAGCCTCGAGTTCGGAGAGACCCAGTACTTC. The encoded protein is CASSLEFGETQYF.

About this clone itself: The sample has other DNA sequences that encode this CDR3 too. The V and J genes are TRBV5-1 and TRBJ2-5; 9 nucleotides line up with TRBD1. Trimming at V came to 3 bases and at J to 4 bases, leaving 4 bases not matched to a gene. Per germline, CDR1 SGHRS and CDR2 YFSETQ. The CDR3 spans 14 residues. CDR3 region: CASSWGQGGETQYF. The CDR3 coding sequence is TGCGCCAGCAGCTGGGGACAGGGTGGAGAGACCCAGTACTTC.

The rearrangement links TRBV2 to TRBJ2-3; tentatively, D is TRBD1 (6 bases). This CDR3 spans 12 amino acids. Deletions cut 3 bases from V and 6 bases from J, with 7 bases between. Germline CDR1 is SNHLY and CDR2 is FYNNEI. The CDR3 nucleotides read TGTGCCAGCAGTGACCAGGGGGATACGCAGTATTTT. Its translation: CASSDQGDTQYF.

The rearrangement uses TRBV28 and TRBJ1-1, with a weak D call TRBD1 (6 bases). V lost 10 bases to trimming and J lost 0 bases, with 18 bases between them. Germline V gene lookup returns CDR1 MDHEN and CDR2 SYDVKM. This CDR3 has 15 residues. The chain's CDR3 is CATRPGGAMNTEAFF. The CDR3 nucleotides read TGTGCCACCCGACCGGGGGGGGCCATGAACACTGAAGCTTTCTTT.

J is TRBJ2-7 and V is TRBV5-4; D tentatively fits TRBD1 or TRBD2 (6 bases each). Per germline, CDR1 SGHNT and CDR2 YYREEE (reference sequence). There are 13 residues in the CDR3. The V and J ends lost 4 bases and 5 bases respectively, with 13 bases between them. CDR3: CASSATGGDEQYF. CDR3 in DNA: TGTGCCAGCAGCGCCACCGGGGGCGACGAGCAGTACTTC.